The entry below gives a single T cell receptor beta chain sequence along with its context. Evenly divided among several immunoSEQ plates was the genomic DNA of each subset. The protocol was immunoSEQ multiplex PCR, while the TCRdb copy is restricted to in-frame clones and leaves out a portion. The table has fewer than 2.5 million clones, approximately 93% seen once. This sample is part of a study of shared clonotypes between healthy human individuals. Looking at the study overall: The donor group consisted of two women and a few men, aged 18 to 49.

Between the trimmed V and J ends, which lost 5 bases and 6 bases, there was a span of 16 bases. This CDR3 spans 14 amino acids. From germline, CDR1 is LGHNA and CDR2 YNFKEQ. This chain links TRBV4-2 with TRBJ1-1; no clear D. Sequencing was performed on naive CD4+ T cells from PBMCs. The subset here: CD45RA+ positively selected. The TCR originated in a man aged 18 to 30 in good health. Some clones in this sample may be carry-over from other donors' samples. CDR3: CASSATDGFPEAFF. The CDR3 DNA reads as TGTGCCAGCAGCGCCACGGACGGTTTCCCTGAAGCTTTCTTT.